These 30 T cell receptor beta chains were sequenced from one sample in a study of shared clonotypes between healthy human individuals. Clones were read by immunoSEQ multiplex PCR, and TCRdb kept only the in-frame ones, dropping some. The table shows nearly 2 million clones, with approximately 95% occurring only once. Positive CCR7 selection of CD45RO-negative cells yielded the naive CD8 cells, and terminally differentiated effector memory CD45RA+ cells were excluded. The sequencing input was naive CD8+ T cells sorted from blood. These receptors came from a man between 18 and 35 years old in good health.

The CDR3 reads CASSHWDDYGYTF. DNA for the CDR3: TGTGCCAGCAGTCACTGGGATGACTATGGCTACACCTTC. This chain uses TRBV6-6 with TRBJ1-2; D gene ambiguous. V was pared by 5 bases and J by 3 bases, with 10 bases between. Per the germline V gene, CDR1 is MNHNY and CDR2 is SVGAGI (reference sequence). The length of the CDR3 is 13 residues.

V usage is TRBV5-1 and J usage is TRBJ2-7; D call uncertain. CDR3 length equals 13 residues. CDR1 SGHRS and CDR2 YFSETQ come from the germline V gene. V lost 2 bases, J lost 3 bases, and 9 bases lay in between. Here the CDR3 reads CASSFRSGYEQYF. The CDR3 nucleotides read TGCGCCAGCAGCTTCCGTTCTGGCTACGAGCAGTACTTC.

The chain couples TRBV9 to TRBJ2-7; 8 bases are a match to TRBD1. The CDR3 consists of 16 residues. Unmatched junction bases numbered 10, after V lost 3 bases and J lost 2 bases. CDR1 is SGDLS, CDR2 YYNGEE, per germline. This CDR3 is CASSEGPGQAPYEQYF. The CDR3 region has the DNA TGTGCCAGCAGCGAGGGACCGGGACAGGCGCCCTACGAGCAGTACTTC.

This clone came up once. The CDR3 loop reads CASSLGAGGPGEQYF. The CDR3 DNA is TGTGCCAGCAGCTTGGGGGCGGGAGGACCGGGGGAGCAGTACTTC. V gene TRBV5-4 combines with J gene TRBJ2-7, with TRBD2 identical over 8 bases. The length of the CDR3 is 15 residues. Germline V gene sequence: CDR1 SGHNT, CDR2 YYREEE (reference sequence). V gave up 0 bases and J gave up 7 bases; unmatched junction bases: 9.

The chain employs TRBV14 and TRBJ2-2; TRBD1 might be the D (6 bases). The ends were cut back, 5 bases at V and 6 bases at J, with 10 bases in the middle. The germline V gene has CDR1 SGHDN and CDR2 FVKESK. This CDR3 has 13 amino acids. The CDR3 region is CASSEDSAGELFF. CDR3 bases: TGTGCCAGCAGCGAGGACAGTGCCGGGGAGCTGTTTTTT.

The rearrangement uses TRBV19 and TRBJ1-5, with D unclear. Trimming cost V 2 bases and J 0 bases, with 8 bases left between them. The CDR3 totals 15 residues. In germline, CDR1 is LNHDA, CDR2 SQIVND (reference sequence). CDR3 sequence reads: CASSIINYSNQPQHF. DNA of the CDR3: TGTGCCAGTAGTATAATAAACTATAGCAATCAGCCCCAGCATTTT.

The CDR3 region has the DNA TGTGCTAGTGGACTTGAACCCGGGACAGCCTACAATGAGCAGTTCTTC. Its translation: CASGLEPGTAYNEQFF. The J gene is TRBJ2-1, the V gene TRBV12-5, with 7 nucleotides matching TRBD1. The CDR3 runs to 16 residues. Germline loops: CDR1 LGHNT, CDR2 FRNRAP. Germline trimming cut 6 bases from V and 2 bases from J; bases unmatched to any gene: 10.

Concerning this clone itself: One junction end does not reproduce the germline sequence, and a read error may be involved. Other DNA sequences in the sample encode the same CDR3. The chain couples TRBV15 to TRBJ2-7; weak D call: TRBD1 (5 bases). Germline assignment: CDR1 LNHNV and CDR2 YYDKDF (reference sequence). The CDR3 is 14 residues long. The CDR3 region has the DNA TGTGCCACCAACTCGCCCCCTGACAGCTACGAGCAGTATTTC. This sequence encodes CATNSPPDSYEQYF.

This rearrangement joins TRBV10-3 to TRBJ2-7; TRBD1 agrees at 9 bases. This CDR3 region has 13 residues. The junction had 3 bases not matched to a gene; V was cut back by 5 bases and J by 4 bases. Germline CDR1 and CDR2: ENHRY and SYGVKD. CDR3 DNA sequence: TGTGCCATCAGTTTACAGGGGGCGTACGAGCAGTACTTC. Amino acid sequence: CAISLQGAYEQYF.

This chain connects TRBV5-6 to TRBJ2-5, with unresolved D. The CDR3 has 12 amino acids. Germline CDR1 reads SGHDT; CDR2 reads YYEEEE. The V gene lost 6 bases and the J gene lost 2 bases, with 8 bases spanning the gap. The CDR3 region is CASNDIQETQYF. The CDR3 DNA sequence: TGTGCCAGCAACGACATACAAGAGACCCAGTACTTC. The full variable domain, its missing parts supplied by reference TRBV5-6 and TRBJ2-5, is DAGVTQSPTHLIKTRGQQVTLRCSPKSGHDTVSWYQQALGQGPQFIFQYYEEEERQRGNFPDRFSGHQFPNYSSELNVNALLLGDSALYLCASNDIQETQYFGPGTRLLVL.

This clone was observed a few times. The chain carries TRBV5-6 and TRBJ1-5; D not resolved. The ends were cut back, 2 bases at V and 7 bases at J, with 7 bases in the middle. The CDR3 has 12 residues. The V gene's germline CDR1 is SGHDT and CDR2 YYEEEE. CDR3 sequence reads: CASSFARQPQHF. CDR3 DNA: TGTGCCAGCAGCTTCGCCAGACAGCCCCAGCATTTT.

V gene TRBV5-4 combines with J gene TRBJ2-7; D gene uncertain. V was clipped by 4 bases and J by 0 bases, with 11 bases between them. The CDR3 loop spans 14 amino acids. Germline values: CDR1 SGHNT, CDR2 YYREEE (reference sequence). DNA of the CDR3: TGTGCCAGCAGCGGGGTGGCTTCCTCCTACGAGCAGTACTTC. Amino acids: CASSGVASSYEQYF.

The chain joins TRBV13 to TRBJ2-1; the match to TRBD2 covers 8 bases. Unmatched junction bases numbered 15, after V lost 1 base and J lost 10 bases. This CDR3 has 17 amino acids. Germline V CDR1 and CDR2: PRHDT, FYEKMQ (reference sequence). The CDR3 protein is CASSLAKETSVYEEQFF. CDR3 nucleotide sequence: TGTGCCAGCAGCTTAGCCAAGGAGACTAGCGTATACGAGGAGCAGTTCTTC.

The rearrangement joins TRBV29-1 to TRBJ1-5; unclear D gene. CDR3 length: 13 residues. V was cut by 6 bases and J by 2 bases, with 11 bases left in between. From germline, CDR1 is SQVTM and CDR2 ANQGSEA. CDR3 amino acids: CSVATEGNQPQHF. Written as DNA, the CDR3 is TGCAGCGTGGCCACGGAGGGCAATCAGCCCCAGCATTTT.

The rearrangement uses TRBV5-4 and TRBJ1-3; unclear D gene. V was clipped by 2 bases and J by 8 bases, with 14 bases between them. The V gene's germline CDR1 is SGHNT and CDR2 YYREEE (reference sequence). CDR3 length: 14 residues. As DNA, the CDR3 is TGTGCCAGCAGCTTTTTGGGTGGTGGGGACACCATATATTTT. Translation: CASSFLGGGDTIYF.

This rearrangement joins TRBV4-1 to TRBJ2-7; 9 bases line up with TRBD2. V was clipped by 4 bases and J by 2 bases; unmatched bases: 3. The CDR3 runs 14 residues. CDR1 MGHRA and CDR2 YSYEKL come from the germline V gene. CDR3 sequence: CASSRGLATYEQYF. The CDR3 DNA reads TGCGCCAGCAGCCGGGGACTAGCAACCTACGAGCAGTACTTC.

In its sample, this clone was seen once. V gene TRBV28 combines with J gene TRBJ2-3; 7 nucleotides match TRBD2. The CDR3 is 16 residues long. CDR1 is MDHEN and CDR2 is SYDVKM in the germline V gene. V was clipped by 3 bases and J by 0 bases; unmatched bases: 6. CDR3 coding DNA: TGTGCCAGCAGTTTCTTTAGCGGGTCTAGCACAGATACGCAGTATTTT. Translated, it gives CASSFFSGSSTDTQYF.

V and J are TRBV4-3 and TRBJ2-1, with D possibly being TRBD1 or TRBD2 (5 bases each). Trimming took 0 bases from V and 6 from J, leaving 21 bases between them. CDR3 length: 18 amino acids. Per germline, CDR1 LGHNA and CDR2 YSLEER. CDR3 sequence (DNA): TGCGCCAGCAGCCAAGATGGGATTGGGGGAGAAGGGTCCAATGAGCAGTTCTTC. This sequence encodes CASSQDGIGGEGSNEQFF.

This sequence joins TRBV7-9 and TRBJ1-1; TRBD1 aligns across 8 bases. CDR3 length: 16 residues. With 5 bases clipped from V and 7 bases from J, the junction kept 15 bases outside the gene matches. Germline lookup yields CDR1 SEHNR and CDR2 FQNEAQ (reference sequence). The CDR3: CASSVSGTGFSDEAFF. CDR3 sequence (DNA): TGTGCCAGCAGCGTATCCGGGACAGGATTTTCTGATGAAGCTTTCTTT.

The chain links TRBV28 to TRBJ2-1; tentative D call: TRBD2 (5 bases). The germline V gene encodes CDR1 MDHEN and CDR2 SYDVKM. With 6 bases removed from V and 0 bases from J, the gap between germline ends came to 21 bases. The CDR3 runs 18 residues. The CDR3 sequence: CASSHTSISVSSYNEQFF. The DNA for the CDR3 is TGTGCCAGCAGCCATACCTCCATTAGCGTGAGCTCCTACAATGAGCAGTTCTTC.

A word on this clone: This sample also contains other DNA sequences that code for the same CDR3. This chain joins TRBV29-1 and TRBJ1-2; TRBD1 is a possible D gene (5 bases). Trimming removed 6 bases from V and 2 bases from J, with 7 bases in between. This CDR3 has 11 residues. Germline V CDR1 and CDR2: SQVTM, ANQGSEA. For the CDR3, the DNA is TGCAGCGTCCGGGACAACTATGGCTACACCTTC. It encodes CSVRDNYGYTF.

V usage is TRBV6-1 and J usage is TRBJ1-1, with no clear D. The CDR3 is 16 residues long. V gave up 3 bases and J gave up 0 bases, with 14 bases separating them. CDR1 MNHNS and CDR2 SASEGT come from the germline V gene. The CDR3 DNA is TGTGCCAGCAGTGATACTCAGATAAGGATGAACACTGAAGCTTTCTTT. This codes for CASSDTQIRMNTEAFF.

The DNA of the CDR3 is TGCAGCGTTGAACCCCGGGGGGGACGGGAGCTGTTTTTT. Its translation is CSVEPRGGRELFF. This chain uses TRBV29-1 with TRBJ2-2; TRBD2 matches at 8 bases. The V gene end was trimmed by 2 bases and the J gene end by 9 bases; junction bases not matched to a gene: 5. The V gene's germline CDR1 is SQVTM and CDR2 ANQGSEA. The CDR3 extends over 13 amino acids.

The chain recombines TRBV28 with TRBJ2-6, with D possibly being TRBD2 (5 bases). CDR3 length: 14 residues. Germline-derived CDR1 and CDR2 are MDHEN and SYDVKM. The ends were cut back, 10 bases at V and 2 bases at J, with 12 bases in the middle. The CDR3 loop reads CATRRDTGANVLTF. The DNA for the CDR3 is TGTGCCACCCGCCGGGATACTGGGGCCAACGTCCTGACTTTC.

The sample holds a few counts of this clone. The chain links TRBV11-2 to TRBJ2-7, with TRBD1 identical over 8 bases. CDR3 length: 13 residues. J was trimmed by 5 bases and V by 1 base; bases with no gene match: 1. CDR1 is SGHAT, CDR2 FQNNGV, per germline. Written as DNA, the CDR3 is TGTGCCAGCAGCTTAGGACAGGGGAACGAGCAGTACTTC. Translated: CASSLGQGNEQYF.

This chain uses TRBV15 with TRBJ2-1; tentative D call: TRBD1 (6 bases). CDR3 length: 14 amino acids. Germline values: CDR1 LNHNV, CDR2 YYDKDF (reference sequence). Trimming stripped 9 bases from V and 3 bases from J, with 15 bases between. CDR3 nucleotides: TGTGCCACGTCCGGGACACCACTCTACAATGAGCAGTTCTTC. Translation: CATSGTPLYNEQFF. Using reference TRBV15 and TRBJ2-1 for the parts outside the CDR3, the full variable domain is DAMVIQNPRYQVTQFGKPVTLSCSQTLNHNVMYWYQQKSSQAPKLLFHYYDKDFNNEADTPDNFQSRRPNTSFCFLDIRSPGLGDTAMYLCATSGTPLYNEQFFGPGTRLTVL.

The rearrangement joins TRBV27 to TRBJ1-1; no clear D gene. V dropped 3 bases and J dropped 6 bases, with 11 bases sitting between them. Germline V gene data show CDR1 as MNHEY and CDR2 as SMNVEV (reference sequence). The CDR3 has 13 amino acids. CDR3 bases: TGTGCCAGCAGTTTTTCGGGTTTCTCTGAAGCTTTCTTT. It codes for CASSFSGFSEAFF.

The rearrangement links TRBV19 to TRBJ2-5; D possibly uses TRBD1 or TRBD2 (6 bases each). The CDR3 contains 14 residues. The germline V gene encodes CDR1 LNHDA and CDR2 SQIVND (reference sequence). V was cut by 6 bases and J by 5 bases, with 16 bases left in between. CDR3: CASRMGGLGETQYF. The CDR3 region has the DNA TGTGCCAGTAGAATGGGGGGCCTGGGGGAGACCCAGTACTTC. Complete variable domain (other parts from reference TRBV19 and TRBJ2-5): DGGITQSPKYLFRKEGQNVTLSCEQNLNHDAMYWYRQDPGQGLRLIYYSQIVNDFQKGDIAEGYSVSREKKESFPLTVTSAQKNPTAFYLCASRMGGLGETQYFGPGTRLLVL.

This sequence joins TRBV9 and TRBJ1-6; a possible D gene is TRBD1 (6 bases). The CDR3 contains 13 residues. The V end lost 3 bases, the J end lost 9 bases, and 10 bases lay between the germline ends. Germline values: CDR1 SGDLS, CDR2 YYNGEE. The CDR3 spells CASSEGGSSPLHF. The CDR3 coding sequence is TGTGCCAGCAGCGAAGGGGGTTCTTCACCCCTCCACTTT.

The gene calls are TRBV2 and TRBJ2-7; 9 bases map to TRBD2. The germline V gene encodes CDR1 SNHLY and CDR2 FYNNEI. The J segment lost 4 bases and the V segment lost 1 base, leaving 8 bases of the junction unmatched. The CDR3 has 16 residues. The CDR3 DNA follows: TGTGCCAGCAGTGAAGAGGCAGCTAGCGGGAATTACGAGCAGTACTTC. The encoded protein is CASSEEAASGNYEQYF. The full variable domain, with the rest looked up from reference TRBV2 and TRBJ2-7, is EPEVTQTPSHQVTQMGQEVILRCVPISNHLYFYWYRQILGQKVEFLVSFYNNEISEKSEIFDDQFSVERPDGSNFTLKIRSTKLEDSAMYFCASSEEAASGNYEQYFGPGTRLTVT.